The sequence of this TCR beta chain was determined in a study of cytomegalovirus exposure and HLA in healthy donors. Study context: One earlier analysis, a look at 150 million to 200 million T cells, found some 100 million unique TCR beta sequences. The Caucasian-associated ancestry cluster held around four fifths of 300 to 500 genotyped donors. Study-wide points: TCR beta chain V- and J-gene trimming was linked, in a later analysis, to a missense variant in DCLRE1C. It was reportedly the case that the classifier diagnosed cytomegalovirus status with high specificity and sensitivity.

V was clipped by 2 bases and J by 0 bases; unmatched bases: 8. The CDR3 runs 17 residues. CDR1 and CDR2 from the germline V gene are SGHNT and YYREEE (reference sequence). The PCR used 60 Vbeta and 13 Jbeta primers. TCRdb's table, derived via immunoSEQ multiplex PCR, lists solely in-frame clones and lacks some. In the table there are roughly 110,000 clones, about 76% of which are singletons. Of note for this clone: Antigen unknown.

Sample: PBMCs. The clonotype comes from a young man in good health and CMV-seropositive. V usage is TRBV5-4 and J usage is TRBJ1-5, with 7 bases lining up with TRBD1. The CDR3 loop reads CASSLKQGMFSNQPQHF. The CDR3 DNA reads as TGTGCCAGCAGCTTAAAACAGGGGATGTTTAGCAATCAGCCCCAGCATTTT.